These 12 T cell receptor beta chains were sequenced from one sample in a study of CD8 T cells in ankylosing spondylitis. Findings and limits, study-wide: A motif in TCR beta, a set of roughly eight highly homologous variants, appeared characteristic of ankylosing spondylitis blood.

TCRdb reanalysed the 5' RACE reads using MiXCR and keeps one entry per CDR3 protein. This table has approximately 300,000 distinct CDR3 sequences, approximately 8.2% appearing once. These receptors are not linked to any known antigen. Sequenced sample: blood, either unsorted or a sorted T cell fraction (not recorded which). These TCRs come from a male donor with ankylosing spondylitis.

The chain employs TRBV11-2 and TRBJ2-1, with TRBD2 identical over 9 bases. The CDR3 has 19 amino acids. Trimming took 9 bases from V and 0 from J; bases not matched to a gene: 18. Looked up from germline, CDR1 is SGHAT and CDR2 is FQNNGV. The CDR3 protein is CARTYPGGSGSTSYNEQFF. In DNA form, the CDR3 reads TGTGCCAGGACATATCCGGGTGGTAGCGGGAGTACCTCCTACAATGAGCAGTTCTTC.

This clonotype has more than one count but fewer than ten. The V gene is TRBV3-1, the J gene TRBJ2-7; D unclear. Trimming took off 5 bases at V and 0 bases at J, with 5 bases between the two ends. This CDR3 comprises 12 residues. Germline V gives CDR1 LGHDT, CDR2 YNNKEL (reference sequence). For the CDR3, the DNA is TGTGCCAGCAGCGTGGGCTCCTACGAGCAGTACTTC. Its translation: CASSVGSYEQYF.

This clonotype was picked up a small number of times. V and J are TRBV6-5 and TRBJ1-5, with D unresolved. This CDR3 spans 14 amino acids. Trimming removed 4 bases at V and 9 bases at J, with 16 bases between. Per the germline V gene, CDR1 is MNHEY and CDR2 is SVGAGI. CDR3 sequence: CASSSTSYRGPQHF. The CDR3 bases are TGTGCCAGCAGTTCTACCTCATACCGGGGGCCCCAGCATTTT.

The chain combines TRBV21-1 with TRBJ2-5; the table gives TRBD1 as D, unverified against the DNA. TRBV21-1 is reported as a pseudogene. This CDR3 is 18 amino acids long. CDR3 nucleotide sequence: TGTGCCAGCAGTCCCCCGTACCTGGGGGAATTACCACAAGAGACCCAGTACTTC. Its translation is CASSPPYLGELPQETQYF.

This clonotype was seen many times. The junction departs from germline at one end; a sequencing error may be responsible. The rearrangement uses TRBV5-4 and TRBJ2-7; 10 bases agree with TRBD2. The germline V gene encodes CDR1 SGHNT and CDR2 YYREEE (reference sequence). The CDR3 runs to 14 residues. For the CDR3, the DNA is TGCGCCAGCAGCTTAAAGCGGGAGGGTTACGAGCAGTACTTC. It codes for CASSLKREGYEQYF.

In this sample, this clonotype turned up many times. The CDR3 is CAITARGHGELFF. CDR3 in DNA: TGTGCCATCACCGCCCGGGGTCACGGGGAGCTGTTTTTT. The chain has TRBV10-3 and TRBJ2-2, with D tentatively TRBD2 (5 bases). V dropped 7 bases and J dropped 7 bases, with 13 bases sitting between them. The CDR3 is 13 amino acids. Germline assignment: CDR1 ENHRY and CDR2 SYGVKD.

In its sample, this clonotype was seen a few times. This chain uses TRBV5-6 with TRBJ2-7, with 11 bases aligning to TRBD2. The germline V gene has CDR1 SGHDT and CDR2 YYEEEE. J was trimmed by 5 bases and V by 4 bases; bases with no gene match: 8. The CDR3 loop spans 15 amino acids. CDR3 protein: CASSLIAGGPHEQYF. DNA for the CDR3: TGTGCCAGCAGCCTGATAGCGGGAGGGCCCCACGAGCAGTACTTC.

The chain couples TRBV20-1 to TRBJ1-5, with D possibly called TRBD1 or TRBD2 (7 bases each). With the DNA end fitting TRBJ2-3 better, the J assignment may be wrong. The CDR3 extends over 16 amino acids. Germline CDR1 reads DFQATT; CDR2 reads SNEGSKA (reference sequence). The CDR3 reads CSARVGRGGDNQPQYF. The CDR3 DNA sequence: TGCAGTGCTAGAGTGGGCAGGGGGGGTGACAATCAGCCCCAGTATTTT.

A few counts support this clonotype. The genes are TRBV29-1 and TRBJ2-7; D might be TRBD1 (6 bases). The V end was cut by 6 bases, the J end by 3 bases, with 15 bases between. The CDR3 is 13 amino acids. CDR1 is SQVTM, CDR2 ANQGSEA, per germline. The CDR3 sequence is CSVLQGKDYEQYF. CDR3 nucleotide sequence: TGCAGCGTACTACAGGGTAAGGACTACGAGCAGTACTTC.

The rearrangement joins TRBV5-5 to TRBJ1-1, with 9 bases aligning to TRBD1. With V trimmed by 1 base and J by 5 bases, 12 bases remained unmatched. CDR1 and CDR2 (germline): SGHKS, YYEKEE (reference sequence). The CDR3 totals 17 residues. Here the CDR3 DNA reads TGTGCCAGCAGCTTGCCGCTACAGGGGGCGGTTGGAACTGAAGCTTTCTTT. It encodes CASSLPLQGAVGTEAFF.

This sequence joins TRBV3-1 and TRBJ2-1, with D uncertain. V lost 0 bases, J lost 1 base, and 10 bases lay in between. The CDR3 extends over 16 amino acids. Germline V lookup: CDR1 LGHDT, CDR2 YNNKEL (reference sequence). CDR3 bases: TGTGCCAGCAGCCAAGATATAGGATCTTCCTACAATGAGCAGTTCTTC. It yields the protein CASSQDIGSSYNEQFF.

The chain uses TRBV4-1 and TRBJ2-5; TRBD2 matches 12 bases. The CDR3 extends over 15 amino acids. J was trimmed by 1 base and V by 6 bases; bases with no gene match: 3. From germline, CDR1 is MGHRA and CDR2 YSYEKL. CDR3 residues: CASRRTSGTQETQYF. Here the CDR3 DNA reads TGCGCCAGCAGGCGGACTAGCGGGACCCAAGAGACCCAGTACTTC.